Below are 24 T cell receptor beta chains sequenced from a single sample in a study of cytomegalovirus exposure and HLA in healthy donors. 60 Vbeta and 13 Jbeta primers were used in PCR. The repertoire was sequenced with immunoSEQ multiplex PCR; TCRdb's copy has only in-frame clones and lacks some. The data hold roughly 82,000 clones, with roughly 72% observed a single time. The sample taken for sequencing was PBMCs. The receptors here all came from a woman in her 50s in good health and CMV-seropositive.

The gene calls are TRBV30 and TRBJ2-7, with D perhaps matching TRBD2 (5 bases). The CDR3 loop spans 13 amino acids. Germline V gives CDR1 GTSNPN, CDR2 SVGIG (reference sequence). V gave up 3 bases and J gave up 6 bases, with 15 bases separating them. This chain's CDR3 is CAWRGWMGSEQYF. CDR3 sequence (DNA): TGTGCCTGGAGGGGCTGGATGGGGAGCGAGCAGTACTTC.

This sequence joins TRBV28 and TRBJ1-5, with D possibly matching TRBD1 (6 bases). The CDR3 covers 15 residues. The germline V gene encodes CDR1 MDHEN and CDR2 SYDVKM. Deletions cut 6 bases from V and 5 bases from J, with 17 bases between. CDR3 region: CASSLRRGAHQPQHF. CDR3 DNA sequence: TGTGCCAGCAGCCTCCGTCGGGGGGCGCATCAGCCCCAGCATTTT.

The table lists this clone with a few counts. The V call is TRBV30, the J call TRBJ1-6; 9 positions agree with TRBD1. The CDR3 extends over 15 amino acids. After removal of 2 bases from V and 6 bases from J, the junction contained 5 bases not matched to a gene. Germline values: CDR1 GTSNPN, CDR2 SVGIG (reference sequence). The CDR3 spells CAWSLPDRGNSPLHF. The CDR3 DNA reads as TGTGCCTGGAGTTTGCCGGACAGGGGTAATTCACCCCTCCACTTT.

The chain combines TRBV7-9 with TRBJ2-7; 7 bases agree with TRBD2. The CDR3 has 14 amino acids. Germline V gene data show CDR1 as SEHNR and CDR2 as FQNEAQ (reference sequence). Trimming cost V 3 bases and J 4 bases; bases outside gene matches: 6. For the CDR3, the DNA is TGTGCCAGCAGCTTCGGCGCTAGCGGATACGAGCAGTACTTC. Translating it yields CASSFGASGYEQYF.

This clone was picked up a small number of times. The J gene is TRBJ1-2, the V gene TRBV28, with 7 bases identical to TRBD1. The germline V gene has CDR1 MDHEN and CDR2 SYDVKM. V gave up 5 bases and J gave up 7 bases; unmatched junction bases: 10. This CDR3 region has 14 residues. The CDR3 nucleotides read TGTGCCAGCAGTACCCTAACAGGGGTGGGTGGCTACACCTTC. Residues: CASSTLTGVGGYTF.

This clone was counted a few times. The genes are TRBV30 and TRBJ1-2; tentatively, D is TRBD1 (5 bases). Trimming took 5 bases from V and 8 from J, leaving 21 bases between them. The V gene's germline CDR1 is GTSNPN and CDR2 SVGIG (reference sequence). CDR3 size: 14 residues. The DNA for the CDR3 is TGTGCCTGGGGGCCCTCCTGGGGGGAAGTGGGCTACACCTTC. It yields the protein CAWGPSWGEVGYTF. Using reference TRBV30 and TRBJ1-2 for the parts outside the CDR3, the full variable domain is SQTIHQWPATLVQPVGSPLSLECTVEGTSNPNLYWYRQAAGRGLQLLFYSVGIGQISSEVPQNLSASRPQDRQFILSSKKLLLSDSGFYLCAWGPSWGEVGYTFGSGTRLTVV.

The table lists this clone with a few counts. This chain links TRBV27 with TRBJ1-5, with unresolved D. Germline CDR1 is MNHEY and CDR2 is SMNVEV (reference sequence). Trimming took 2 bases from V and 5 from J, leaving 13 bases between them. This CDR3 is 15 amino acids long. DNA for the CDR3: TGTGCCAGCAGTTTAGTAGGCGGGCACCATCAGCCCCAGCATTTT. This gives the protein CASSLVGGHHQPQHF.

The chain recombines TRBV5-1 with TRBJ2-7, with 11 bases aligning to TRBD2. There are 15 residues in the CDR3. CDR1 SGHRS and CDR2 YFSETQ come from the germline V gene. V lost 2 bases and J lost 3; bases outside the gene matches: 4. The CDR3 is CASSLTSGSVYEQYF. CDR3 DNA: TGCGCCAGCAGCTTAACTAGCGGGAGTGTCTACGAGCAGTACTTC.

V gene TRBV30 combines with J gene TRBJ2-2, with D unresolved. The CDR3 length is 15 residues. Between the trimmed V and J ends, which lost 0 bases and 6 bases, there was a span of 14 bases. Germline CDR1 is GTSNPN and CDR2 is SVGIG (reference sequence). The chain's CDR3 is CAWSVKEHTAGELFF. CDR3 coding DNA: TGTGCCTGGAGTGTTAAGGAGCACACGGCCGGGGAGCTGTTTTTT.

This clone was seen more than once but under ten times. This CDR3 reads CASSPTGTSGSIEQFF. As DNA, the CDR3 is TGCGCCAGCAGCCCCACCGGGACTAGCGGGAGCATTGAGCAGTTCTTC. J is TRBJ2-1 and V is TRBV4-1; 14 bases align to TRBD2. V dropped 4 bases and J dropped 9; count of bases not matched to a gene: 8. CDR1 and CDR2 from the germline V gene are MGHRA and YSYEKL. The CDR3 is 16 residues long.

This chain connects TRBV6-9 to TRBJ1-5; the match to TRBD1 covers 10 bases. Trimming cost V 5 bases and J 0 bases; bases outside gene matches: 13. Germline CDR1 and CDR2: MNHGY and SVAAGI. The CDR3 covers 19 residues. In nucleotides, the CDR3 is TGTGCCAGCAGTACCTACGGACAGGGGGTTTTGGATAGCAATCAGCCCCAGCATTTT. This gives the protein CASSTYGQGVLDSNQPQHF.

The chain links TRBV28 to TRBJ2-3; TRBD1 aligns across 7 bases. CDR1 and CDR2 (germline): MDHEN, SYDVKM. V shed 8 bases and J 2 bases; nucleotides not matched to a gene: 10. There are 15 residues in the CDR3. The CDR3 here is CASALTGANTDTQYF. CDR3 sequence (DNA): TGTGCCAGCGCGTTAACAGGGGCAAACACAGATACGCAGTATTTT.

The J gene is TRBJ2-5, the V gene TRBV5-6; maybe TRBD2 (6 bases). Trimming cost V 0 bases and J 5 bases, with 11 bases left between them. Germline-derived CDR1 and CDR2 are SGHDT and YYEEEE. The CDR3 spans 14 residues. CDR3 sequence reads: CASSLGGVRETQYF. The CDR3 DNA reads as TGTGCCAGCAGCTTGGGGGGGGTTCGGGAGACCCAGTACTTC. The whole variable domain, filled in from reference TRBV5-6 and TRBJ2-5, reads DAGVTQSPTHLIKTRGQQVTLRCSPKSGHDTVSWYQQALGQGPQFIFQYYEEEERQRGNFPDRFSGHQFPNYSSELNVNALLLGDSALYLCASSLGGVRETQYFGPGTRLLVL.

V is TRBV5-4 and J is TRBJ2-5; a weak D match, TRBD1 (5 bases). CDR1 is SGHNT and CDR2 is YYREEE in the germline V gene (reference sequence). The CDR3 is made up of 15 amino acids. With 3 bases removed from V and 5 bases from J, the gap between germline ends came to 17 bases. CDR3 coding DNA: TGTGCCAGCAGCTCCCCGCAGGGCCTGGGGGAGACCCAGTACTTC. Protein: CASSSPQGLGETQYF.

V usage is TRBV15 and J usage is TRBJ2-7, with 8 bases matching TRBD1. J was trimmed by 3 bases and V by 1 base; bases with no gene match: 2. The length of the CDR3 is 14 residues. Germline CDR1 and CDR2: LNHNV and YYDKDF (reference sequence). The CDR3, as DNA: TGTGCCACCAGCAGAGGTGACAGGGGCTACGAGCAGTACTTC. Residues: CATSRGDRGYEQYF.

V gene TRBV6-4 combines with J gene TRBJ2-7; D is uncertain. V was trimmed by 2 bases and J by 6 bases, leaving 11 bases between them. This CDR3 region has 13 residues. Germline V gives CDR1 MRHNA, CDR2 SNTAGT. The CDR3, as DNA: TGTGCCAGCAGTGACGGTGATTCCGGCGAGCAGTACTTC. Amino acids: CASSDGDSGEQYF.

V is TRBV4-1 and J is TRBJ1-4; a weak D match, TRBD1 (5 bases). The CDR3 runs 14 residues. Deletions cut 0 bases from V and 13 bases from J, with 15 bases between. Germline V CDR1 and CDR2: MGHRA, YSYEKL. CDR3 nucleotide sequence: TGCGCCAGCAGCCAAGAGGGGCCGAGGACAACACTGTTTTTT. Encoded protein: CASSQEGPRTTLFF.

The chain links TRBV9 to TRBJ2-7, with 8 bases identical to TRBD1. Germline V CDR1 and CDR2: SGDLS, YYNGEE. This CDR3 is 13 amino acids long. J lost 6 bases, V lost 4 bases, and 6 bases had no gene match. DNA for the CDR3: TGTGCCAGCAGCCCACCGACAGGGGCCGAGCAGTACTTC. Amino acids: CASSPPTGAEQYF.

The chain uses TRBV30 and TRBJ1-5; TRBD1 agrees at 7 bases. The CDR3 consists of 14 residues. Germline lookup yields CDR1 GTSNPN and CDR2 SVGIG (reference sequence). V dropped 5 bases and J dropped 2; count of bases not matched to a gene: 6. CDR3 residues: CAWSSTGRNQPQHF. DNA for the CDR3: TGTGCCTGGTCTTCGACAGGGCGCAATCAGCCCCAGCATTTT.

The chain joins TRBV21-1 to TRBJ1-1. TRBV21-1 is a pseudogene segment. This CDR3 contains 16 residues. CDR3 loop: CASSLPRGGQNTEAFF. Written as DNA, the CDR3 is TGTGCCAGCAGCCTACCGAGGGGAGGACAGAACACTGAAGCTTTCTTT.

The chain has TRBV19 and TRBJ2-3, with 7 positions matching TRBD1. Germline V CDR1 and CDR2: LNHDA, SQIVND (reference sequence). This CDR3 is 17 amino acids long. Trimming at V came to 4 bases and at J to 2 bases, leaving 12 bases not matched to a gene. CDR3: CASSKPGQSINTDTQYF. In DNA form, the CDR3 reads TGTGCCAGTAGTAAGCCGGGACAGTCGATTAACACAGATACGCAGTATTTT.

V and J are TRBV6-1 and TRBJ2-7; 7 bases map to TRBD1. The CDR3 has 15 amino acids. The junction had 9 bases not matched to a gene; V was cut back by 7 bases and J by 0 bases. The germline V gene has CDR1 MNHNS and CDR2 SASEGT. The CDR3 DNA sequence: TGTGCCAGCAAAGTCGACAGGGATAGCTCCTACGAGCAGTACTTC. Its protein product is CASKVDRDSSYEQYF.

The DNA for the CDR3 is TGTGCCTGGAGAGTCCCCAGCGGGAGGGTCGATGAGCAGTTCTTC. Its translation is CAWRVPSGRVDEQFF. This chain joins TRBV30 and TRBJ2-1; 10 bases map to TRBD2. The CDR3 spans 15 residues. CDR1 is GTSNPN, CDR2 SVGIG, per germline (reference sequence). Trimming took 3 bases from V and 8 from J; bases not matched to a gene: 10.

This rearrangement joins TRBV4-2 to TRBJ2-7, with a possible D match to TRBD2 (5 bases). The V and J ends lost 0 bases and 0 bases respectively, with 12 bases between them. Germline loops: CDR1 LGHNA, CDR2 YNFKEQ. This CDR3 region has 16 residues. DNA of the CDR3: TGTGCCAGCAGCCAAGAGAGGGCAGCTAGCTCCTACGAGCAGTACTTC. It encodes CASSQERAASSYEQYF.